The clone carrying this T cell receptor (beta chain) was seen only once. In the authors' methods: Estimation of nucleated cell counts relied on the amplification of reference gene primers. This table comes from immunoSEQ multiplex PCR, and its TCRdb copy is limited to in-frame clones, with some not included. That table furnishes V, J and clone size, whereas the DNA furnished D and trimming. The sample has over 120,000 clones, about 87% seen once; the top ten hold over 0.75%. This record comes from a study of blood T cell repertoires in COVID-19. The sequence came from a woman between 50 and 59 years old with acute or convalescent COVID-19. The sequenced material came from peripheral blood.

CDR3 loop: CASSLERDTSTDTQYF. DNA of the CDR3: TGTGCCAGCAGCTTAGAGAGGGATACTAGCACAGATACGCAGTATTTT. The chain carries TRBV7-7 and TRBJ2-3, with D perhaps TRBD2 (5 bases). The CDR3 contains 16 residues. V dropped 1 base and J dropped 0 bases, with 11 bases sitting between them. Germline V gives CDR1 SSHAT, CDR2 FNYEAQ (reference sequence).